This T cell receptor (beta chain) is drawn from a study of cytomegalovirus exposure and HLA in healthy donors. Whole-study findings and limits: Cytomegalovirus association was listed for around 180 TCR beta chains.

The CDR3 is 11 residues long. Germline V lookup: CDR1 MNHEY, CDR2 SVGAGI. Trimming took 6 bases from V and 2 from J, leaving 4 bases between them. A remark on this clone: Antigen unknown. Additional DNA sequences in this sample encode the identical CDR3.

PCR employed 60 Vbeta and 13 Jbeta primers. Clones were sequenced by immunoSEQ multiplex PCR, and TCRdb holds only the in-frame ones, with some missing. The table records around 100,000 clones, approximately 80% of them present only once. The chain joins TRBV6-5 to TRBJ1-1; no definite D call. The source of this sequence is a woman in her thirties or forties in good health and CMV-seropositive. Sequencing input: PBMCs. In DNA form, the CDR3 reads TGTGCCAGCAGGAGAAACACTGAAGCTTTCTTT. Its protein product is CASRRNTEAFF.